This T cell receptor beta chain was sequenced for a study of beta chain features in type 1 diabetes. Study in general: On cell yields, gender and age, patients and healthy donors were similar. Study findings and constraints: VDJ junctions from patients with type 1 diabetes contained fewer insertions and more deletions. A PCR bias possibly favoring shorter templates would apply equally to patients and controls. Shorter TCRB CDR3s, moderately but significantly so, were found in Type 1 diabetes patients in all four CD4+ subsets.

Every bit of the isolated RNA underwent reverse transcription, so sequencing read expressed TCRB transcripts. Only in-frame clones appear in the TCRdb table, and some are missing; sequencing was by immunoSEQ multiplex PCR. Of around 130,000 clones listed, 9% were seen once; the top ten hold 0.75%. There are a few counts of this clone. The antigen remains undetermined. The authors took one heparinised blood draw, averaging roughly 120 mL, from each donor. CDR3 length equals 15 residues. Trimming took off 3 bases at V and 5 bases at J, with 16 bases between the two ends. Germline V lookup: CDR1 LGHNA, CDR2 YNFKEQ.

The chain uses TRBV4-2 and TRBJ1-2; a possible D gene is TRBD1 (6 bases). This clonotype was sampled from a man under 40 with type 1 diabetes. Sequenced sample: central memory CD4+ T cells from blood. The CDR3 DNA follows: TGTGCCAGCAGCCAGCCCGACACAGGGCCGTATGGCTACACCTTC. Translation: CASSQPDTGPYGYTF.